The 25 T cell receptor beta chains below come from one sample, sequenced in a study of beta chain features in type 1 diabetes. cDNA synthesis used the whole RNA isolate, giving expressed TCRB sequences. Repertoires were generated with immunoSEQ multiplex PCR, while TCRdb's copy carries only in-frame clones and drops some. This sample has about 400,000 clones, with 10% to 15% found just once. The sample was naive CD4+ T cells from blood. The receptors stem from a man aged 18 to 29 in good health.

This clone was counted a few times. The rearrangement links TRBV29-1 to TRBJ1-5, with 7 bases aligning to TRBD1. The junction had 8 bases not matched to a gene; V was cut back by 4 bases and J by 5 bases. The germline CDR1 and CDR2 sequences are SQVTM and ANQGSEA. This CDR3 has 14 amino acids. The CDR3 sequence is CSVVFQGVHQPQHF. CDR3 bases: TGCAGCGTTGTATTTCAGGGGGTCCATCAGCCCCAGCATTTT.

The chain combines TRBV7-2 with TRBJ2-6, with D maybe TRBD2 (5 bases). The CDR3 runs 14 residues. V dropped 1 base and J dropped 13 bases, with 14 bases sitting between them. Germline V lookup: CDR1 SGHTA, CDR2 FQGNSA. CDR3 in amino acids: CASSLEGASEVLTF. The CDR3 DNA sequence: TGTGCCAGCAGCTTAGAGGGAGCCTCTGAAGTCCTGACTTTC.

This clone was recorded a few times. The chain combines TRBV18 with TRBJ2-7; 13 bases match TRBD2. With 3 bases clipped from V and 0 bases from J, the junction kept 8 bases outside the gene matches. The CDR3 runs 18 residues. Germline lookup yields CDR1 KGHSH and CDR2 LQKENI. DNA for the CDR3: TGTGCCAGCTCACCTGGACTAGCGGGAGTGGGGAGCTCCTACGAGCAGTACTTC. Translated, it gives CASSPGLAGVGSSYEQYF.

This clone appeared a few times. This chain joins TRBV18 and TRBJ1-4, with D maybe TRBD1 (5 bases). The germline V gene encodes CDR1 KGHSH and CDR2 LQKENI. The CDR3 loop spans 13 amino acids. V dropped 3 bases and J dropped 7 bases, with 9 bases sitting between them. DNA for the CDR3: TGTGCCAGCTCACCGGGGAGGGGTGAAAAACTGTTTTTT. Amino acid sequence: CASSPGRGEKLFF.

This clone was counted only a few times. This rearrangement joins TRBV7-2 to TRBJ2-1, with a possible D match to TRBD1 (6 bases). The V gene lost 8 bases and the J gene lost 0 bases, with 8 bases spanning the gap. The CDR3 has 13 residues. From germline, CDR1 is SGHTA and CDR2 FQGNSA. CDR3 bases: TGTGCCAGCGCGACAGGCTCCTACAATGAGCAGTTCTTC. Its translation is CASATGSYNEQFF.

This clone has a handful of counts. The chain couples TRBV28 to TRBJ1-5; D is ambiguous. The length of the CDR3 is 13 residues. Per the germline V gene, CDR1 is MDHEN and CDR2 is SYDVKM. The V gene lost 3 bases and the J gene lost 7 bases, with 10 bases spanning the gap. CDR3 in DNA: TGTGCCAGCAGTTTCTTCCGGGAGCAGCCCCAGCATTTT. Its translation is CASSFFREQPQHF. The full variable domain, completed using reference TRBV28 and TRBJ1-5, is DVKVTQSSRYLVKRTGEKVFLECVQDMDHENMFWYRQDPGLGLRLIYFSYDVKMKEKGDIPEGYSVSREKKERFSLILESASTNQTSMYLCASSFFREQPQHFGDGTRLSIL.

The sample holds many counts of this clone. The CDR3 sequence: CAWSSRGTQFF. Written as DNA, the CDR3 is TGTGCCTGGAGTTCACGGGGGACCCAGTTCTTC. The V gene is TRBV30, the J gene TRBJ2-1, with D possibly TRBD2 on 6 matching bases. The germline V gene encodes CDR1 GTSNPN and CDR2 SVGIG (reference sequence). This CDR3 has 11 residues. Trimming removed 2 bases at V and 13 bases at J, with 12 bases between.

This clone was counted a few times. This chain connects TRBV2 to TRBJ2-7, with TRBD1 matching over 7 bases. Germline V gene sequence: CDR1 SNHLY, CDR2 FYNNEI. V was clipped by 6 bases and J by 2 bases; unmatched bases: 1. This CDR3 region has 12 residues. CDR3 bases: TGTGCCAGCAGACAGGGGCCCTACGAGCAGTACTTC. Its translation: CASRQGPYEQYF.

The DNA for the CDR3 is TGTGCCAGCCGGAGGACAGGGTTTGAAAAACTGTTTTTT. Amino acid sequence: CASRRTGFEKLFF. V and J are TRBV28 and TRBJ1-4, with 8 bases that match TRBD1. CDR3 length: 13 amino acids. CDR1 and CDR2 (germline): MDHEN, SYDVKM. Unmatched junction bases numbered 6, after V lost 8 bases and J lost 7 bases.

This clone occurred a few times. The chain employs TRBV11-2 and TRBJ2-7, with 7 positions matching TRBD1. V was pared by 5 bases and J by 6 bases, with 10 bases of the junction left unmatched. Germline V CDR1 and CDR2: SGHAT, FQNNGV. CDR3 length equals 14 residues. The CDR3 DNA follows: TGTGCCAGCAGCGGTCTCCAGGGGGAGTTCGAGCAGTACTTC. It codes for CASSGLQGEFEQYF.

This chain joins TRBV15 and TRBJ1-5; D may be TRBD1 (5 bases). V was shortened by 5 bases and J by 7 bases, with 12 bases between the two germline ends. The length of the CDR3 is 13 residues. Germline V gene sequence: CDR1 LNHNV, CDR2 YYDKDF (reference sequence). CDR3 amino acids: CATSPGGFQPQHF. CDR3 DNA: TGTGCCACCAGCCCCGGGGGGTTCCAGCCCCAGCATTTT.

The V call is TRBV7-2, the J call TRBJ2-5; 7 nucleotides line up with TRBD2. This CDR3 comprises 15 residues. Germline-derived CDR1 and CDR2 are SGHTA and FQGNSA. Unmatched junction bases numbered 11, after V lost 5 bases and J lost 5 bases. DNA of the CDR3: TGTGCCAGCAGCCTCCTCGGGGGGAGGGAGGAGACCCAGTACTTC. Amino acid sequence: CASSLLGGREETQYF.

This clone was observed a handful of times. The chain is built from TRBV12-5 and TRBJ2-2; 9 bases align to TRBD1. The CDR3 contains 16 residues. Losses at the gene ends were 4 bases for V and 2 bases for J; bases not matched to a gene: 5. Germline V lookup: CDR1 LGHNT, CDR2 FRNRAP. The CDR3 region is CASGSKQGANTGELFF. The DNA for the CDR3 is TGTGCTAGTGGTTCGAAACAGGGGGCCAACACCGGGGAGCTGTTTTTT.

This clone was picked up a small number of times. The chain uses TRBV5-1 and TRBJ2-1; TRBD1 matches at 7 bases. V was pared by 4 bases and J by 3 bases, with 4 bases of the junction left unmatched. CDR3 length equals 14 residues. The germline CDR1 and CDR2 sequences are SGHRS and YFSETQ. As DNA, the CDR3 is TGCGCCAGCAGCCGAGGGGACAGCTACAATGAGCAGTTCTTC. Protein: CASSRGDSYNEQFF.

DNA for the CDR3: TGTGCCAGCAGCTTGACAGCCATCTACGAGCAGTACTTC. This gives the protein CASSLTAIYEQYF. The chain employs TRBV5-6 and TRBJ2-7, with no clear D. Germline values: CDR1 SGHDT, CDR2 YYEEEE. Between the trimmed V and J ends, which lost 1 base and 3 bases, there was a span of 8 bases. The CDR3 has 13 residues.

This chain joins TRBV7-9 and TRBJ1-1, with 8 bases identical to TRBD1. Germline CDR1 and CDR2: SEHNR and FQNEAQ (reference sequence). The CDR3 runs to 15 residues. The junction had 6 bases not matched to a gene; V was cut back by 5 bases and J by 1 base. The CDR3 sequence is CASSIRQGRNTEAFF. CDR3 coding DNA: TGTGCCAGCAGCATCAGACAGGGGCGGAACACTGAAGCTTTCTTT.

The V gene is TRBV7-9, the J gene TRBJ2-5, with 7 bases fitting TRBD1. CDR3 length: 14 residues. V lost 2 bases, J lost 5 bases, and 5 bases stayed unmatched. Germline V gene lookup returns CDR1 SEHNR and CDR2 FQNEAQ (reference sequence). The CDR3 region is CASSLRQGSETQYF. The CDR3 coding sequence is TGTGCCAGCAGCTTACGACAGGGCTCGGAGACCCAGTACTTC. The whole variable domain, remainder taken from reference TRBV7-9 and TRBJ2-5, is DTGVSQNPRHKITKRGQNVTFRCDPISEHNRLYWYRQTLGQGPEFLTYFQNEAQLEKSRLLSDRFSAERPKGSFSTLEIQRTEQGDSAMYLCASSLRQGSETQYFGPGTRLLVL.

This clone has only a few counts. CDR3: CASSGLAKNIQYF. CDR3 nucleotide sequence: TGTGCCAGTAGCGGACTAGCCAAAAACATTCAGTACTTC. This sequence joins TRBV19 and TRBJ2-4; tentative D call: TRBD2 (5 bases). The CDR3 contains 13 residues. Germline loops: CDR1 LNHDA, CDR2 SQIVND (reference sequence). Between the trimmed V and J ends, which lost 6 bases and 0 bases, there was a span of 6 bases.

This clone was counted between two and nine times. The CDR3 coding sequence is TGTGCCAGCAGTCAGAACACAGATACGCAGTATTTT. Its translation: CASSQNTDTQYF. V and J are TRBV28 and TRBJ2-3; D gene ambiguous. With 5 bases removed from V and 2 bases from J, the gap between germline ends came to 5 bases. The CDR3 sequence is 12 residues long. Germline-derived CDR1 and CDR2 are MDHEN and SYDVKM.

V is TRBV5-1 and J is TRBJ1-6; 7 nucleotides match TRBD1. V shed 3 bases and J 0 bases; nucleotides not matched to a gene: 6. The CDR3 is made up of 17 amino acids. Germline CDR1 is SGHRS and CDR2 is YFSETQ. The CDR3 protein is CASSSDRASSYNSPLHF. The CDR3 DNA reads as TGCGCCAGCAGCTCAGACAGGGCGAGCTCCTATAATTCACCCCTCCACTTT.

The chain joins TRBV19 to TRBJ1-1; D uncertain. The CDR3 totals 15 residues. Trimming pared 6 bases from V and 1 base from J, leaving 15 bases between. Germline V gene sequence: CDR1 LNHDA, CDR2 SQIVND (reference sequence). The DNA for the CDR3 is TGTGCCAGTAGGACTGGGAGAGGAGAGAACACTGAAGCTTTCTTT. Translating it yields CASRTGRGENTEAFF.

This clone was seen a few times. V gene TRBV9 combines with J gene TRBJ2-3, with 9 bases fitting TRBD2. Losses at the gene ends were 0 bases for V and 4 bases for J; bases not matched to a gene: 12. Germline CDR1 SGDLS, CDR2 YYNGEE. The CDR3 sequence is 18 residues long. The DNA for the CDR3 is TGTGCCAGCAGCGTAGACCCAAGAGCGGGGGGCATTTCAGATACGCAGTATTTT. It yields the protein CASSVDPRAGGISDTQYF.

This clone was counted only a few times. The V and J genes are TRBV12-5 and TRBJ2-4, with unresolved D. CDR3 length equals 16 residues. Germline CDR1 is LGHNT and CDR2 is FRNRAP. V was pared by 0 bases and J by 0 bases, with 9 bases between. CDR3 nucleotides: TGTGCTAGTGGTTTGGTAAAAGCTCTAGCCAAAAACATTCAGTACTTC. Encoded protein: CASGLVKALAKNIQYF.

This clone was recorded a few times. The chain recombines TRBV14 with TRBJ2-7, with D perhaps matching TRBD1 (5 bases). From germline, CDR1 is SGHDN and CDR2 FVKESK. This CDR3 has 17 residues. V shed 0 bases and J shed 3 bases, with 18 bases lying between them. DNA of the CDR3: TGTGCCAGCAGCCAAGAACAGGCTGGGCTTCTAGGCTACGAGCAGTACTTC. Translating it yields CASSQEQAGLLGYEQYF.

The chain's CDR3 is CASSLALGLGIYNEQFF. Here the CDR3 DNA reads TGTGCCAGCAGCTTAGCTCTGGGACTAGGAATCTACAATGAGCAGTTCTTC. The rearrangement joins TRBV7-2 to TRBJ2-1; the match to TRBD2 covers 8 bases. The CDR3 is 17 amino acids. V lost 0 bases, J lost 3 bases, and 7 bases stayed unmatched. Germline V CDR1 and CDR2: SGHTA, FQGNSA.